This T cell receptor beta chain comes out of a study of T cell responses to AZD1222 COVID-19 vaccine. Regarding the study as a whole: Only 5 or 6 individuals given AZD1222 were seropositive at baseline. The donors showed a predominance of white British ancestry and of females, with possible underestimation of clonal diversity. Spike-wide coverage was observed for vaccine-associated CD4 TCRs, with dominant responses at 160-218 and 743-854.

As concerns this clone: Antigen specificity is unknown.

CDR1 is MNHEY, CDR2 SVGEGT, per germline. The CDR3 covers 12 residues. The V end lost 4 bases, the J end lost 6 bases, and 9 bases lay between the germline ends. Only in-frame clones appear in the TCRdb table, and some are missing; sequencing was by immunoSEQ multiplex PCR. The table records around 150,000 clones, around 90% of them present only once. This sequence was found in an adult who received the AZD1222 COVID-19 vaccine. This material consisted of peripheral blood, taken 28 days after the second AZD1222 dose. The rearrangement links TRBV6-2 or TRBV6-3 to TRBJ1-2, with D unclear. CDR3 DNA sequence: TGTGCCAGCAGTTCAAGCCCTAATGGCTACACCTTC. Residues: CASSSSPNGYTF.